This T cell receptor (beta chain) was captured in a study of Ad26.COV2.S vaccination and SARS-CoV-2 variants (dated by TCRdb to the early 2020s). In the study overall: Donors in the vaccine arm were drawn from COV1001, a phase I-IIa trial of Ad26.COV2.S in healthy adults that was multicentre, randomized, double-blind and placebo-controlled. Ad26.COV2.S was administered intramuscularly at 5 x 10^10 or 1 x 10^11 viral particles, either as a single shot or as two shots given 56 days apart. TCRbeta repertoire sequencing was used to assess the specificity and breadth of SARS-CoV-2-reactive T cell receptors after Ad26.COV2.S vaccination. A total of 32 samples were included in the TCR-sequenced set, comprising around 20 Ad26.COV2.S vaccine recipients, 5 placebo recipients and 8 SARS-CoV-2 convalescent individuals. Participants in the trial were split at random into five groups of five each, receiving low-dose or high-dose Ad26.COV2.S once or twice, or else placebo on both occasions. Throughout the experiments and outcome assessment, investigators stayed blinded to trial group allocation.

Interpreted using the paper, the treatment or condition label stands for: around 19 received Ad26.COV2.S at low or high dose, single or two shots; about 5 received placebo; per-sample allocation not given. Repertoires of vaccine and placebo recipients were sequenced from samples taken on day 63 after the first injection. Between 29 July and 7 August 2020, Cohort 1b enrolled around 25 adults aged 18-55 years at one site in Boston, USA. As a vaccine, Ad26.COV2.S was a replication-incompetent adenovirus type 26 vector that expressed a prefusion-stabilized SARS-CoV-2 spike protein derived from the original Wuhan strain. After removal of 4 bases from V and 8 bases from J, the junction retains 8 bases not matched to a gene. Its CDR3 holds 13 amino acids, cysteine through phenylalanine. This entry keeps only the CDR3 DNA: 39 bases, framed from base 1. From a lookup of the germline V gene, CDR1 and CDR2 are SGHRS and YFSETQ.

Beyond this particular receptor, the publication reports: Ad26.COV2.S recipients had higher spike-specific TCR breadth than placebo recipients (P = 0.0014). Non-spike TCR breadth was comparable between vaccine and placebo recipients, consistent with the vaccine containing only spike. Comparing responses between vaccine doses or regimens was not something the study was powered to do. After vaccination, substantial breadth of spike-specific CD8+ and CD4+ T cell responses was reported. It was noted by the authors that total T cell responses may have been underestimated by the TCR breadth and depth analyses.

This clone appeared once. Its antigen has not been determined. Nothing much larger sits one base from this clone, and base qualities are not available. The immunoSEQ Assay was the method used to sequence TCRbeta CDR3 regions. After extraction, genomic DNA underwent amplification by bias-controlled multiplex PCR, followed by high-throughput sequencing. Turning to the authors' computational methods: Collapsing and filtering of sequences were performed to quantify the absolute abundance of each unique TCRbeta CDR3 region. T cell fraction was estimated by normalizing TCRbeta template counts to usable DNA, which was measured by amplifying reference genes present in all nucleated cells. Repertoire TCRs were annotated as SARS-CoV-2-specific by exact matching of V gene, CDR3 amino acid sequence and J gene to a known reactive TCR set. The reference SARS-CoV-2 TCR set came from MIRA and was filtered for enrichment in COVID-19-positive ImmuneCODE repertoires, removing public or cross-reactive TCRs. Based on the MIRA antigens, annotated TCRs were further analysed at the level of specific ORF or position within ORF. Depth was the summed frequency of annotated unique rearrangements, while breadth was defined as annotated unique rearrangements over total unique productive rearrangements. Two-sided Wilcoxon rank-sum tests were used to compare TCR breadth between groups. Entries here come from immuneACCESS through TCRdb and include only in-frame sequences with V and J called. Some clones fail to appear in such tables; in the studies checked, an unresolved V gene covers under half of the shortfall, and the cause of the remainder is unknown. The V and J calls and clone size were taken over from that table, and D and trimming were inferred from the DNA. The sample records over 400,000 clones, 90% of which are singletons. About 4.1% of the sample goes to the ten largest clones.

Sequencing was performed on peripheral blood, taken in a trial of Ad26.COV2.S vaccine versus placebo. This sequence was found in a person between 18 and 65 years old who received the Ad26.COV2.S COVID-19 vaccine or a placebo. The chain is made from TRBV5-1 and TRBJ1-2; a stretch of 7 junction bases matches TRBD1. The CDR3 corresponds to CASSQEGAYGYTF. Read as DNA, the sequence is TGCGCCAGCAGCCAGGAGGGGGCGTACGGCTACACCTTC.